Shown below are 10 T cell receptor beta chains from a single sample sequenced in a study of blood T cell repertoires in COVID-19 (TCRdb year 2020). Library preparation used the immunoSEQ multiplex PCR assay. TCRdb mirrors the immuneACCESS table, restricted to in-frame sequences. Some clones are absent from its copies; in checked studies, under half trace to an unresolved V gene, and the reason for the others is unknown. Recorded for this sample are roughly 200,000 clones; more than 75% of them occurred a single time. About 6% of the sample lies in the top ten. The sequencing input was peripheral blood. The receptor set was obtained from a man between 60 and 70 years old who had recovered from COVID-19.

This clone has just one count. This chain's CDR3 is CASSVGEQGAEEQYF. Written as DNA, the CDR3 is TGTGCCAGCAGCGTAGGAGAACAGGGGGCAGAGGAGCAGTACTTC. This chain uses TRBV9 with TRBJ2-7; 9 bases map to TRBD1. The germline gives CDR1 SGDLS, CDR2 YYNGEE. V lost 0 bases to trimming and J lost 7 bases; unmatched junction nucleotides: 8. The CDR3 extends over 15 amino acids.

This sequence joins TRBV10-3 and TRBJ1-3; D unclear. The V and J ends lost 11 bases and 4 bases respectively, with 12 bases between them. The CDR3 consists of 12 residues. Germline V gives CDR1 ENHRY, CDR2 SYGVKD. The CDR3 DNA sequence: TGTGCCGCCGGGTCTAGCGGAAACACCATATATTTT. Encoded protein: CAAGSSGNTIYF.

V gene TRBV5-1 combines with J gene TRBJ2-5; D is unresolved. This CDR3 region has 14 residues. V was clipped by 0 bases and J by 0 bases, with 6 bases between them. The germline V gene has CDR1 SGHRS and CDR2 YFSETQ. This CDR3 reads CASSLASYQETQYF. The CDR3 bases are TGCGCCAGCAGCTTGGCCTCGTACCAAGAGACCCAGTACTTC.

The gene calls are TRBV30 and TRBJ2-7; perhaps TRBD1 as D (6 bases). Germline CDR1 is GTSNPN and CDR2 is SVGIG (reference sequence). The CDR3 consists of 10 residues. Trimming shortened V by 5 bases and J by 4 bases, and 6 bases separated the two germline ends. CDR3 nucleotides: TGTGCCTGGCAGGGGTACGAGCAGTACTTC. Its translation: CAWQGYEQYF.

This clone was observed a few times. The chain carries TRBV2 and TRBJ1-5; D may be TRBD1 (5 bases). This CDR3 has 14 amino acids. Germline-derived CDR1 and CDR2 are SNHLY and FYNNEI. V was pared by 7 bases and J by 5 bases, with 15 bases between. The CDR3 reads CASKMQGGDQPQHF. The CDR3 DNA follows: TGTGCCAGCAAGATGCAGGGCGGGGATCAGCCCCAGCATTTT.

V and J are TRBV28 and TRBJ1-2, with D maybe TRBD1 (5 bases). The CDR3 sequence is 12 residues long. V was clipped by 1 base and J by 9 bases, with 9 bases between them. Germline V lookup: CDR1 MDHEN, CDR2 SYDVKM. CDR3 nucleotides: TGTGCCAGCAGTTTATACGGGGGTAGCTACACCTTC. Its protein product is CASSLYGGSYTF.

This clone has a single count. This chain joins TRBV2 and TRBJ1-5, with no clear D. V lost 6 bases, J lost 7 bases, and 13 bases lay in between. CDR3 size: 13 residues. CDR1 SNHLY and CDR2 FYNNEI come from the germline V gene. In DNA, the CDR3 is TGTGCCAGCAGGGAGGGAGGGTGGCAGCCCCAGCATTTT. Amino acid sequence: CASREGGWQPQHF.

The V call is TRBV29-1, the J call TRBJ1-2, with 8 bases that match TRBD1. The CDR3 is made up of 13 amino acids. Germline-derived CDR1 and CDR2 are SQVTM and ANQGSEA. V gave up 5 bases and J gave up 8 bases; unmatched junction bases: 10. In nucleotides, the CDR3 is TGCAGCGTTACCTTTCAGGGGGCGTGGGGCTACACCTTC. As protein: CSVTFQGAWGYTF.

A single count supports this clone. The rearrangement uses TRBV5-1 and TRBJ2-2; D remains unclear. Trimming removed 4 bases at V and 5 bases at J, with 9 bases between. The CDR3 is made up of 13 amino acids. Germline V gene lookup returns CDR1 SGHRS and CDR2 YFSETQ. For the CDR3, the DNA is TGCGCCAGCAGCACACGGAGTACCGGGGAGCTGTTTTTT. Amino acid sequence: CASSTRSTGELFF.

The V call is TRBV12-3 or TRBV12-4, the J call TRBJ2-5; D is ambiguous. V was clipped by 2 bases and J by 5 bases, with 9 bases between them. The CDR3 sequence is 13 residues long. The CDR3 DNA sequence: TGTGCCAGCAGTTTACCCTTAGCCGAGACCCAGTACTTC. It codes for CASSLPLAETQYF.